Listed below are T cell receptor beta chains from one sample, sequenced in a study of Ad26.COV2.S vaccination and SARS-CoV-2 variants. Profiled with immunoSEQ multiplex PCR; TCRdb holds only in-frame clones, not every one. Of 350,000 to 450,000 clones listed, 70% to 90% are singletons. Source: peripheral blood, taken in a trial of Ad26.COV2.S vaccine versus placebo. All receptors derive from a person aged 18-60 years who received the Ad26.COV2.S COVID-19 vaccine or a placebo. The CDR3 runs from the conserved cysteine through the conserved F or W. The order of the fields is CDR3 protein, CDR3 DNA, V gene, clone size, D gene, J gene. The D gene is left open where the match is weak. For some rows the clone size is stated as once, few or many, or as a class when expanded; others skip it.

CDR3 protein: CASSYGVGRAYNEQFF
CDR3 DNA: TGTGCCAGCAGTTACGGGGTCGGGAGGGCCTACAATGAGCAGTTCTTC
V gene: TRBV11-3
clone size: .
D gene: TRBD2
J gene: TRBJ2-1

CDR3 protein: CASSQDVLGGGAVRYEQYF
CDR3 DNA: TGCGCCAGCAGCCAAGATGTTCTCGGCGGGGGGGCGGTCAGGTACGAGCAGTACTTC
V gene: TRBV4-1
clone size: .
D gene: TRBD2
J gene: TRBJ2-7

CDR3 protein: CASKSGGNNEQFF
CDR3 DNA: TGCGCCAGCAAGTCAGGGGGTAACAATGAGCAGTTCTTC
V gene: TRBV10-1
clone size: .
D gene: TRBD1
J gene: TRBJ2-1

CDR3 protein: CASSPRETEAFF
CDR3 DNA: TGTGCCAGCAGCCCCAGGGAAACTGAAGCTTTCTTT
V gene: TRBV7-9
clone size: many
D gene: .
J gene: TRBJ1-1

CDR3 protein: CASSLGPGGGYTF
CDR3 DNA: TGTGCCAGCAGTTTAGGACCAGGCGGTGGCTACACCTTC
V gene: TRBV12-3/TRBV12-4
clone size: .
D gene: .
J gene: TRBJ1-2

CDR3 protein: CASSQATGTGYGYTF
CDR3 DNA: TGCGCCAGCAGCCAAGCCACAGGCACGGGCTATGGCTACACCTTC
V gene: TRBV4-3
clone size: .
D gene: .
J gene: TRBJ1-2

CDR3 protein: CASSLLRPEGYTF
CDR3 DNA: TGTGCCAGCAGTTTATTACGCCCCGAGGGCTACACCTTC
V gene: TRBV12-3/TRBV12-4
clone size: .
D gene: .
J gene: TRBJ1-2

CDR3 protein: CASSPRLGSNTEAFF
CDR3 DNA: TGTGCCAGCAGTCCGCGACTGGGATCGAACACTGAAGCTTTCTTT
V gene: TRBV27
clone size: .
D gene: .
J gene: TRBJ1-1

CDR3 protein: CASSIISGGRKNGELFF
CDR3 DNA: TGTGCCAGTAGTATTATTTCGGGCGGGAGGAAAAACGGGGAGCTGTTTTTT
V gene: TRBV19
clone size: .
D gene: TRBD2
J gene: TRBJ2-2

CDR3 protein: CASSQPGRNEQFF
CDR3 DNA: TGTGCCAGCAGCCAACCGGGCCGGAATGAGCAGTTCTTC
V gene: TRBV3-1/TRBV3-2
clone size: few
D gene: .
J gene: TRBJ2-1

CDR3 protein: CASAGRGTDTQYF
CDR3 DNA: TGTGCCAGCGCCGGGAGGGGCACAGATACGCAGTATTTT
V gene: TRBV5-4
clone size: .
D gene: TRBD2
J gene: TRBJ2-3

CDR3 protein: CASALGLSSYNEQFF
CDR3 DNA: TGTGCCAGCGCTCTCGGACTAAGCTCCTACAATGAGCAGTTCTTC
V gene: TRBV5-5
clone size: .
D gene: .
J gene: TRBJ2-1

CDR3 protein: CASSQDLHLDSAYNEQFF
CDR3 DNA: TGCGCCAGCAGCCAAGATCTTCATTTAGATTCAGCCTACAATGAGCAGTTCTTC
V gene: TRBV4-3
clone size: .
D gene: .
J gene: TRBJ2-1

CDR3 protein: CASSYRVPNEQFF
CDR3 DNA: TGTGCCAGCAGTTACAGGGTTCCGAATGAGCAGTTCTTC
V gene: TRBV6-2/TRBV6-3
clone size: .
D gene: .
J gene: TRBJ2-1

CDR3 protein: CAWSVSRMSGNTIYF
CDR3 DNA: TGTGCCTGGAGTGTTAGCCGGATGTCTGGAAACACCATATATTTT
V gene: TRBV30
clone size: few
D gene: .
J gene: TRBJ1-3

CDR3 protein: CASSSGGYYGYTF
CDR3 DNA: TGTGCCAGCAGTTCAGGGGGCTACTATGGCTACACCTTC
V gene: TRBV12-3/TRBV12-4
clone size: once
D gene: TRBD1
J gene: TRBJ1-2

CDR3 protein: CASSQPSEIGYTF
CDR3 DNA: TGTGCCAGCAGCCAACCGAGCGAGATCGGCTACACCTTC
V gene: TRBV3-1/TRBV3-2
clone size: .
D gene: .
J gene: TRBJ1-2